Listed here are 7 T cell receptor beta chains from one sample, sequenced in a study of regulatory T cells in long-lasting Graves disease. Time point reported: newly diagnosed GD, antithyroid drugs for less than 3 months. The TCR library was made from RNA extracted from PBMCs. Sequencing libraries for TCR beta were prepared with iRepertoire HTBI primers and Arm-PCR of CDR3 regions. MiXCR, run by TCRdb on the multiplex PCR reads, gives a single entry per CDR3 protein. The sample consists of hundreds of thousands of distinct CDR3 sequences, less than 20% of them appearing once. The source material was peripheral blood mononuclear cells (PBMCs), sampled at new diagnosis, from a patient treated with antithyroid drugs. The receptors stem from a female donor with Graves disease.

This clonotype was seen at least ten times. The V and J genes are TRBV28 and TRBJ2-5; 8 bases agree with TRBD1. The CDR3 is 15 amino acids. Germline values: CDR1 MDHEN, CDR2 SYDVKM. Trimming cost V 4 bases and J 5 bases; bases outside gene matches: 9. The CDR3 protein is CASSSRSRQGETQYF. CDR3 nucleotide sequence: TGTGCCAGCAGTTCTAGGAGTCGACAGGGGGAGACCCAGTACTTC.

The chain carries TRBV28 and TRBJ2-5, with D perhaps TRBD1 (6 bases). The V gene lost 6 bases and the J gene lost 3 bases, with 14 bases spanning the gap. CDR1 is MDHEN and CDR2 is SYDVKM in the germline V gene. This CDR3 is 14 amino acids long. CDR3 bases: TGTGCCAGCAGAACCTCTGCAGGGGAAGAGACCCAGTACTTC. It yields the protein CASRTSAGEETQYF. The complete variable domain, with remaining parts taken from reference TRBV28 and TRBJ2-5, reads DVKVTQSSRYLVKRTGEKVFLECVQDMDHENMFWYRQDPGLGLRLIYFSYDVKMKEKGDIPEGYSVSREKKERFSLILESASTNQTSMYLCASRTSAGEETQYFGPGTRLLVL.

This clonotype was observed many times. The V call is TRBV30, the J call TRBJ2-7, with TRBD2 matching over 15 bases. CDR3 length equals 15 residues. The trim removed 4 bases at V and 4 bases at J, leaving 5 bases unmatched. The germline gives CDR1 GTSNPN, CDR2 SVGIG (reference sequence). The CDR3 DNA sequence: TGTGCCTGGAATCGGGGACTAGCGGGAGGATACGAGCAGTACTTC. Protein sequence: CAWNRGLAGGYEQYF.

This clonotype was seen at least ten times. The CDR3 DNA is TGCGCCACCCAGGGGGACACTAGCACAGATACGCAGTATTTT. Translated: CATQGDTSTDTQYF. The gene calls are TRBV5-1 and TRBJ2-3, with 7 bases fitting TRBD1. V lost 9 bases, J lost 0 bases, and 7 bases stayed unmatched. CDR3 length: 14 residues. The germline CDR1 and CDR2 sequences are SGHRS and YFSETQ.

In its sample, this clonotype was seen many times. The CDR3 loop reads CASSEDRTTRGYTF. The CDR3 DNA reads TGTGCCAGTTCGGAGGACAGGACCACCCGCGGCTACACCTTC. This chain connects TRBV19 to TRBJ1-2; TRBD1 matches 7 bases. Trimming removed 8 bases from V and 8 bases from J; junction bases left unmatched: 14. CDR3 length equals 14 residues. Germline V gives CDR1 LNHDA, CDR2 SQIVND (reference sequence).

This clonotype was counted ten times or more. The chain joins TRBV28 to TRBJ2-7; TRBD1 matches 7 bases. The germline V gene encodes CDR1 MDHEN and CDR2 SYDVKM. This CDR3 has 15 residues. The V and J ends lost 3 bases and 3 bases, in that order; junction bases with no gene match: 8. The CDR3 DNA reads as TGTGCCAGCAGTTTTCCCCTACAGGGGCACTACGAGCAGTACTTC. Translation: CASSFPLQGHYEQYF. Combining the CDR3 with reference TRBV28 and TRBJ2-7 gives the whole variable domain DVKVTQSSRYLVKRTGEKVFLECVQDMDHENMFWYRQDPGLGLRLIYFSYDVKMKEKGDIPEGYSVSREKKERFSLILESASTNQTSMYLCASSFPLQGHYEQYFGPGTRLTVT.

The V and J genes are TRBV4-3 and TRBJ2-7; maybe TRBD1 (5 bases). Trimming cost V 0 bases and J 7 bases, with 13 bases left between them. This CDR3 is 14 amino acids long. CDR1 and CDR2 from the germline V gene are LGHNA and YSLEER. CDR3 region: CASSQDWSGQEQYF. The CDR3 region has the DNA TGCGCCAGCAGCCAAGATTGGTCAGGGCAAGAGCAGTACTTC.